The 13 T cell receptor beta chains given below trace back to one sample, sequenced in a study of shared clonotypes between healthy human individuals. Positive CCR7 selection of CD45RO-negative cells yielded the naive CD8 cells, and terminally differentiated effector memory CD45RA+ cells were excluded. This table comes from immunoSEQ multiplex PCR, and its TCRdb copy is limited to in-frame clones, with some not included. The data contain roughly 2 million clones, approximately 95% of them singletons. The sequenced material came from naive CD8+ T cells sorted from blood. Receptors originate from a man between 18 and 29 years old in good health.

The chain uses TRBV5-1 and TRBJ2-7, with D uncertain. Germline CDR1 and CDR2: SGHRS and YFSETQ. With 0 bases removed from V and 4 bases from J, the gap between germline ends came to 14 bases. CDR3 length: 15 amino acids. The CDR3 DNA is TGCGCCAGCAGCTTGGAACGCCACCAGCGATACGAGCAGTACTTC. It translates to CASSLERHQRYEQYF.

This chain joins TRBV18 and TRBJ2-7; 11 bases are a match to TRBD2. CDR3 length: 16 amino acids. Germline V gives CDR1 KGHSH, CDR2 LQKENI. The V and J ends lost 3 bases and 2 bases, in that order; junction bases with no gene match: 6. The CDR3 DNA follows: TGTGCCAGCTCACCCTCGACTAGCGGGATCGCCTACGAGCAGTACTTC. Amino acid sequence: CASSPSTSGIAYEQYF.

The chain recombines TRBV6-6 with TRBJ2-7, with 7 bases fitting TRBD1. This CDR3 is built from 14 residues. After removal of 5 bases from V and 6 bases from J, the junction contained 10 bases not matched to a gene. CDR1 and CDR2 from the germline V gene are MNHNY and SVGAGI (reference sequence). The CDR3 nucleotides read TGTGCCAGCAGTCTTGAGGGGGCCGAAGGCGAGCAGTACTTC. It translates to CASSLEGAEGEQYF.

As concerns this clone: This sample also contains other DNA sequences that code for the same CDR3. CDR3 region: CASSLIGTNYGYTF. Here the CDR3 DNA reads TGTGCCAGCAGTTTAATAGGAACTAACTATGGCTACACCTTC. The chain carries TRBV27 and TRBJ1-2; no firm D call. Trimming removed 2 bases at V and 0 bases at J, with 7 bases between. CDR3 length: 14 residues. CDR1 is MNHEY, CDR2 SMNVEV, per germline (reference sequence).

The V gene is TRBV5-6, the J gene TRBJ2-3; TRBD2 is a possible D gene (5 bases). V lost 1 base and J 6 bases, leaving 15 bases between the germline ends. Germline CDR1 and CDR2: SGHDT and YYEEEE. This CDR3 spans 15 amino acids. The CDR3 DNA follows: TGTGCCAGCAGCTTGCTCTTCGCGGGTCCGGATACGCAGTATTTT. Encoded protein: CASSLLFAGPDTQYF.

The sample holds one count of this clone. The chain links TRBV28 to TRBJ1-3, with D uncertain. Germline CDR1 and CDR2: MDHEN and SYDVKM. The CDR3 has 14 residues. V lost 4 bases and J lost 3, with 10 bases in between. CDR3 DNA: TGTGCCAGCAGTTCCGTGGCTTTTGGAAACACCATATATTTT. Its translation: CASSSVAFGNTIYF.

The chain joins TRBV30 to TRBJ1-5, with unresolved D. Per germline, CDR1 GTSNPN and CDR2 SVGIG (reference sequence). With 6 bases removed from V and 3 bases from J, the gap between germline ends came to 15 bases. This CDR3 comprises 14 residues. CDR3 residues: CACNVVGNNQPQHF. For the CDR3, the DNA is TGTGCCTGTAACGTTGTTGGGAACAATCAGCCCCAGCATTTT. The whole variable domain, filled in from reference TRBV30 and TRBJ1-5, reads SQTIHQWPATLVQPVGSPLSLECTVEGTSNPNLYWYRQAAGRGLQLLFYSVGIGQISSEVPQNLSASRPQDRQFILSSKKLLLSDSGFYLCACNVVGNNQPQHFGDGTRLSIL.

The rearrangement joins TRBV9 to TRBJ2-5; D not certain. The CDR3 contains 15 residues. V was pared by 0 bases and J by 4 bases, with 13 bases between. CDR1 is SGDLS and CDR2 is YYNGEE in the germline V gene. For the CDR3, the DNA is TGTGCCAGCAGCGTAGCGGGCGATACGACAGAGACCCAGTACTTC. Encoded protein: CASSVAGDTTETQYF. Filled out from reference TRBV9 and TRBJ2-5, the complete variable domain reads DSGVTQTPKHLITATGQRVTLRCSPRSGDLSVYWYQQSLDQGLQFLIQYYNGEERAKGNILERFSAQQFPDLHSELNLSSLELGDSALYFCASSVAGDTTETQYFGPGTRLLVL.

The V gene is TRBV6-1, the J gene TRBJ1-6, with 9 bases matching TRBD1. From germline, CDR1 is MNHNS and CDR2 SASEGT. The CDR3 is made up of 16 amino acids. With V trimmed by 2 bases and J by 7 bases, 6 bases remained unmatched. This CDR3 is CASSELWTGANSPLHF. In DNA, the CDR3 is TGTGCCAGCAGTGAATTGTGGACAGGGGCAAATTCACCCCTCCACTTT.

The chain couples TRBV15 to TRBJ2-5; a possible D gene is TRBD2 (5 bases). CDR3 length equals 17 residues. Trimming removed 1 base from V and 1 base from J, with 16 bases in between. From germline, CDR1 is LNHNV and CDR2 YYDKDF (reference sequence). The CDR3 coding sequence is TGTGCCACCAGCAGAGGCGGAGGCCCCCTGCTCCAAGAGACCCAGTACTTC. It encodes CATSRGGGPLLQETQYF.

V gene TRBV13 combines with J gene TRBJ1-5; no clear D. Germline CDR1 reads PRHDT; CDR2 reads FYEKMQ (reference sequence). CDR3 length: 13 amino acids. With 1 base removed from V and 8 bases from J, the gap between germline ends came to 9 bases. CDR3 residues: CASSLDHTEPQHF. CDR3 DNA: TGTGCCAGCAGCTTAGACCACACCGAGCCCCAGCATTTT.

This chain connects TRBV2 to TRBJ2-4; 9 bases agree with TRBD1. Trimming at V came to 5 bases and at J to 11 bases, leaving 7 bases not matched to a gene. Germline V lookup: CDR1 SNHLY, CDR2 FYNNEI. CDR3 length equals 13 residues. The CDR3 sequence: CASSTRTGEVQYF. The CDR3 DNA is TGTGCCAGCAGTACTCGGACAGGGGAAGTTCAGTACTTC.

The rearrangement uses TRBV13 and TRBJ2-7; D not certain. The CDR3 contains 15 residues. Per the germline V gene, CDR1 is PRHDT and CDR2 is FYEKMQ (reference sequence). V lost 5 bases, J lost 2 bases, and 16 bases lay in between. CDR3 coding DNA: TGTGCCAGCAGCGCCTGGAAAGCGACCACCTACGAGCAGTACTTC. It is translated as CASSAWKATTYEQYF.